The 14 T cell receptor beta chains in this list originate from one sample, sequenced in a study of T cells in narcolepsy. TCRdb's copy holds only in-frame clones and misses some; the assay was immunoSEQ multiplex PCR. Counted here are more than 20,000 clones, roughly 77% occurring once; the ten biggest clones make up 0.9% to 1.2%. Sequenced material: memory (CD45RA-) CD4+ T cells from blood. Receptors were obtained from a human donor in good health.

Of note for this clone: Different DNA sequences within this sample yield the same CDR3. This rearrangement joins TRBV10-3 to TRBJ2-5; D tentatively reads TRBD1 or TRBD2 (6 bases each). V lost 2 bases and J 2 bases, leaving 15 bases between the germline ends. This CDR3 is 16 amino acids long. Germline V lookup: CDR1 ENHRY, CDR2 SYGVKD. CDR3 nucleotide sequence: TGTGCCATCAGTGAGGGTATAGGGGGAGGTCAAGAGACCCAGTACTTC. It codes for CAISEGIGGGQETQYF.

V and J are TRBV19 and TRBJ1-2, with TRBD1 identical over 7 bases. CDR3 length: 14 residues. V gave up 6 bases and J gave up 0 bases; unmatched junction bases: 4. Germline CDR1 reads LNHDA; CDR2 reads SQIVND (reference sequence). The CDR3: CASRTGTANYGYTF. The CDR3 DNA reads TGTGCCAGTAGGACGGGGACAGCTAACTATGGCTACACCTTC.

The chain carries TRBV6-5 and TRBJ2-3, with D possibly being TRBD1 (5 bases). Germline V CDR1 and CDR2: MNHEY, SVGAGI. The CDR3 is 13 amino acids. Trimming removed 2 bases at V and 3 bases at J, with 6 bases between. CDR3 coding DNA: TGTGCCAGCAGTTACCCAGGGACAGATACGCAGTATTTT. This codes for CASSYPGTDTQYF.

This clone was detected only once. The gene calls are TRBV5-1 and TRBJ2-3; 11 bases agree with TRBD2. From germline, CDR1 is SGHRS and CDR2 YFSETQ. With 8 bases clipped from V and 11 bases from J, the junction kept 10 bases outside the gene matches. This CDR3 region has 13 residues. The CDR3 DNA reads as TGCGCCAGTCAGGGACTAGCGGAGGGTGGGCAGTATTTT. Its protein is CASQGLAEGGQYF.

The chain has TRBV10-3 and TRBJ2-7, with 8 positions matching TRBD1. The CDR3 loop spans 13 amino acids. Germline V CDR1 and CDR2: ENHRY, SYGVKD. J gave up 5 bases and V 10 bases, and 10 bases lay outside the gene matches. The CDR3 DNA is TGTGCCAGTAGACAGGGGCCGGGTCACGAGCAGTACTTC. Residues: CASRQGPGHEQYF.

The V gene is TRBV6-5, the J gene TRBJ2-5, with a possible D match to TRBD1 (5 bases). The DNA end favors TRBJ2-7, so the J call may be wrong. Germline V gene sequence: CDR1 MNHEY, CDR2 SVGAGI. The CDR3 totals 15 residues. The CDR3 nucleotides read TGTGCCAGCAGGCTAGACAGACTTTCGACCTACGAGCAGTACTTC. Protein product: CASRLDRLSTYEQYF.

V gene TRBV6-5 combines with J gene TRBJ2-7; weak D call: TRBD1 (6 bases). Germline V lookup: CDR1 MNHEY, CDR2 SVGAGI. The germline V and J ends were trimmed by 4 bases and 3 bases, with 13 bases remaining between them. The CDR3 runs 14 residues. CDR3 residues: CASSFQDSFYEQYF. The CDR3 coding sequence is TGTGCCAGCAGTTTCCAGGACAGTTTCTACGAGCAGTACTTC.

The chain employs TRBV21-1 and TRBJ1-6; the table's D call TRBD1 went unverified against the DNA. TRBV21-1 is a pseudogene segment. The CDR3 runs to 17 residues. CDR3 sequence: CASSKSQGFVHNSPLHF. Written as DNA, the CDR3 is TGTGCCAGCAGCAAAAGTCAGGGCTTCGTTCATAATTCACCCCTCCACTTT.

This sequence joins TRBV6-1 and TRBJ2-5; no definite D call. The last part of the DNA fits TRBJ2-7 better; the J call may be wrong. CDR1 and CDR2 from the germline V gene are MNHNS and SASEGT. CDR3 length: 14 residues. The CDR3 is CASPVAGYPYEQYF. For the CDR3, the DNA is TGTGCCAGCCCCGTCGCAGGCTACCCCTACGAGCAGTACTTC.

The genes are TRBV6-5 and TRBJ2-6; D is uncertain. Germline V gene sequence: CDR1 MNHEY, CDR2 SVGAGI. The length of the CDR3 is 13 residues. V shed 6 bases and J shed 0 bases, with 3 bases lying between them. The CDR3 loop reads CASRPSGANVLTF. The CDR3 DNA reads as TGTGCCAGCAGGCCCTCTGGGGCCAACGTCCTGACTTTC.

J is TRBJ1-2 and V is TRBV6-6, with a possible D match to TRBD1 (5 bases). Germline V CDR1 and CDR2: MNHNY, SVGAGI (reference sequence). Trimming stripped 10 bases from V and 6 bases from J, with 18 bases between. This CDR3 region has 13 residues. CDR3 in amino acids: CATSATRAHGYTF. In DNA form, the CDR3 reads TGTGCCACCTCCGCCACCAGGGCCCATGGCTACACCTTC.

This chain connects TRBV15 to TRBJ1-5, with TRBD1 as a possible D gene (6 bases). Trimming took off 0 bases at V and 7 bases at J, with 16 bases between the two ends. Germline V lookup: CDR1 LNHNV, CDR2 YYDKDF (reference sequence). The CDR3 has 16 amino acids. The CDR3 here is CATSRDRGRGEQPQHF. Written as DNA, the CDR3 is TGTGCCACCAGCAGAGATAGGGGCAGGGGAGAACAGCCCCAGCATTTT.

The chain uses TRBV9 and TRBJ2-6, with 9 positions matching TRBD1. Germline V lookup: CDR1 SGDLS, CDR2 YYNGEE. V lost 3 bases to trimming and J lost 5 bases; unmatched junction nucleotides: 12. The CDR3 totals 18 residues. Here the CDR3 reads CASSEPGTGMRRANVLTF. The CDR3 DNA is TGTGCCAGCAGCGAGCCCGGGACAGGGATGCGTAGGGCCAACGTCCTGACTTTC.

The rearrangement joins TRBV18 to TRBJ2-5; 9 nucleotides match TRBD1. Trimming took 3 bases from V and 10 from J; bases not matched to a gene: 9. CDR1 and CDR2 (germline): KGHSH, LQKENI. The CDR3 runs 14 residues. The CDR3 DNA reads as TGTGCCAGCTCACCCGGGACAGGGACCAGCGGCCAGTACTTC. Amino acids: CASSPGTGTSGQYF.